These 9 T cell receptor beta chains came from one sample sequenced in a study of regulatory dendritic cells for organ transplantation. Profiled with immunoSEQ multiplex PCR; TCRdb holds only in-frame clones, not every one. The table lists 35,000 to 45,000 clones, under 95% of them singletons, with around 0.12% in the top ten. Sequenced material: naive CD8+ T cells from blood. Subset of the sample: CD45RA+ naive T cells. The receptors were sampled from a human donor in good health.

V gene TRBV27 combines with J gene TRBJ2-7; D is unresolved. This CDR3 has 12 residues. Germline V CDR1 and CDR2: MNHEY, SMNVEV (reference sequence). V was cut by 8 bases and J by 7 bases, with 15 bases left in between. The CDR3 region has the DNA TGTGCCAGCTGTGATACCGTGGGTGAGCAGTACTTC. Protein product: CASCDTVGEQYF.

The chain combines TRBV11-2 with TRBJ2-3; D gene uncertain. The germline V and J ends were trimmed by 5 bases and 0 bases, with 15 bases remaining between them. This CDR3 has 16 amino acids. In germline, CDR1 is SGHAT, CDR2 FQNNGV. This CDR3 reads CASSPNPDLSTDTQYF. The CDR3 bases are TGTGCCAGCAGCCCCAATCCGGACCTAAGCACAGATACGCAGTATTTT.

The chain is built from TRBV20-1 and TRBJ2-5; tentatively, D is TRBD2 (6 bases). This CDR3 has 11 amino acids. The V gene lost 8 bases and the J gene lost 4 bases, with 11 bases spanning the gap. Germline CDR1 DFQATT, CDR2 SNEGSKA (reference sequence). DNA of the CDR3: TGCAGTACCGGGGGATTAGAGACCCAGTACTTC. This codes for CSTGGLETQYF.

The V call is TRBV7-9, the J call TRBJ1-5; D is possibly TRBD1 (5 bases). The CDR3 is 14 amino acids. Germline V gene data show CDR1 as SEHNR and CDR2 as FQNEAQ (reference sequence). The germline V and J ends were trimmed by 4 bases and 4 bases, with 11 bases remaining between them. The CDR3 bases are TGTGCCAGCAGCTCAACAGGAGATAATCAGCCCCAGCATTTT. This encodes CASSSTGDNQPQHF.

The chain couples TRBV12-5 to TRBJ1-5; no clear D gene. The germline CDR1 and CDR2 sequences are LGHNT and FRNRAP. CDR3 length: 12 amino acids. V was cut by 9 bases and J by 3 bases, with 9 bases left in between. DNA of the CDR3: TGTGCTAGCCTAGGTACCAATCAGCCCCAGCATTTT. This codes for CASLGTNQPQHF. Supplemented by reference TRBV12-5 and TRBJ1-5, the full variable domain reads DARVTQTPRHKVTEMGQEVTMRCQPILGHNTVFWYRQTMMQGLELLAYFRNRAPLDDSGMPKDRFSAEMPDATLATLKIQPSEPRDSAVYFCASLGTNQPQHFGDGTRLSIL.

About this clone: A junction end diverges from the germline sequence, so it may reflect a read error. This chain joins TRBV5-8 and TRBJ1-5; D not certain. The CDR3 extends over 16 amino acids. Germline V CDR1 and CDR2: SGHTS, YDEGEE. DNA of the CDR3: TGTGCCGGCAGCTTTGAAGGATCCTATAGCAATCAGCCCCAGCATTTT. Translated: CAGSFEGSYSNQPQHF.

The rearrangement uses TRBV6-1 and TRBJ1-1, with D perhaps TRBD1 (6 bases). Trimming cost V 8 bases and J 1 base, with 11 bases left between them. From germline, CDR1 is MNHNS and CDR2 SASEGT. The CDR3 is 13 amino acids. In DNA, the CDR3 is TGTGCCAGCGGGGGACATGGGAACACTGAAGCTTTCTTT. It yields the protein CASGGHGNTEAFF.

The CDR3: CASSFPPLAESSYNEQFF. The CDR3, as DNA: TGTGCCAGCAGTTTCCCCCCACTAGCGGAGAGCTCCTACAATGAGCAGTTCTTC. The V call is TRBV28, the J call TRBJ2-1; TRBD2 matches 8 bases. Germline CDR1 and CDR2: MDHEN and SYDVKM. This CDR3 has 18 residues. The V and J ends lost 3 bases and 0 bases, in that order; junction bases with no gene match: 10.

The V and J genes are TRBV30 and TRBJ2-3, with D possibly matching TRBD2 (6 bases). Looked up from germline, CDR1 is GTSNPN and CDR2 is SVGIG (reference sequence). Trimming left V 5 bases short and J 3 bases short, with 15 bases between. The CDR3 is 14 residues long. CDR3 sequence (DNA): TGTGCCTGGCTCGGAGGGAGACCTACAGATACGCAGTATTTT. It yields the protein CAWLGGRPTDTQYF.